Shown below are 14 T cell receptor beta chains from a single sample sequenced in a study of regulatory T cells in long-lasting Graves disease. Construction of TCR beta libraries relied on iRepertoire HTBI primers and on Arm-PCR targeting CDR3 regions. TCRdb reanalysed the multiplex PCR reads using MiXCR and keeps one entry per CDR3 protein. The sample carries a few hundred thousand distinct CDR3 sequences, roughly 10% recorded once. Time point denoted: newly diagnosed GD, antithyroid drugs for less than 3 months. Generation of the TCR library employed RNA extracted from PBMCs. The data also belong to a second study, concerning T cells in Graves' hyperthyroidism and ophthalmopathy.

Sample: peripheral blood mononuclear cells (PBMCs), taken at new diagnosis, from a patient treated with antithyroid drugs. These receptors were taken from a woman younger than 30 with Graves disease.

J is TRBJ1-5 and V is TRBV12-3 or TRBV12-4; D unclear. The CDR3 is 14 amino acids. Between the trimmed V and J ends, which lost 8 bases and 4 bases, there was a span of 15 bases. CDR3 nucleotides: TGTGCCAGCTGCCGGGCCTCAAGTAATCAGCCCCAGCATTTT. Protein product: CASCRASSNQPQHF.

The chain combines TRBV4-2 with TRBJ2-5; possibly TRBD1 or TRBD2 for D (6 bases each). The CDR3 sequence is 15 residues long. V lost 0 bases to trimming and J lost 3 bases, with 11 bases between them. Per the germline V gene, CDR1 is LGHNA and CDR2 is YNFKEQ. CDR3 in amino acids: CASSQDNREEETQYF. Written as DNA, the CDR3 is TGTGCCAGCAGCCAAGACAACAGGGAGGAAGAGACCCAGTACTTC.

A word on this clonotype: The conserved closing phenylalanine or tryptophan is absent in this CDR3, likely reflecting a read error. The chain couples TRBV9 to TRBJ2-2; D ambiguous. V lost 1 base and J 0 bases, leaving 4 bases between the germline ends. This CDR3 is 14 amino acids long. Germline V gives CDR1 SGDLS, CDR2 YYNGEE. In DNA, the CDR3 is TGTGCCAGCAGCGTACGATCGAACACCGGGGAGCTGTTTCTT. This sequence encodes CASSVRSNTGELFL.

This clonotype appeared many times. This chain's CDR3 is CASSESEINYGYTF. CDR3 DNA sequence: TGCGCCAGCAGCGAATCCGAGATTAACTATGGCTACACCTTC. The chain uses TRBV5-1 and TRBJ1-2, with unresolved D. Deletions cut 4 bases from V and 1 base from J, with 11 bases between. The CDR3 is 14 residues long. The germline V gene has CDR1 SGHRS and CDR2 YFSETQ.

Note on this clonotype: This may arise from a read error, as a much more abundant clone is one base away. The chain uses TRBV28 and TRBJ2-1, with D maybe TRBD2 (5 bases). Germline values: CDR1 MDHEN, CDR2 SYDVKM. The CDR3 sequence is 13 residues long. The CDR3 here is CASVDLAYNEQSF. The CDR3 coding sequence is TGTGCCAGCGTGGACCTAGCCTACAATGAGCAGTCCTTC. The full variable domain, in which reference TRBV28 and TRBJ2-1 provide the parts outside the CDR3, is DVKVTQSSRYLVKRTGEKVFLECVQDMDHENMFWYRQDPGLGLRLIYFSYDVKMKEKGDIPEGYSVSREKKERFSLILESASTNQTSMYLCASVDLAYNEQSFGPGTRLTVL.

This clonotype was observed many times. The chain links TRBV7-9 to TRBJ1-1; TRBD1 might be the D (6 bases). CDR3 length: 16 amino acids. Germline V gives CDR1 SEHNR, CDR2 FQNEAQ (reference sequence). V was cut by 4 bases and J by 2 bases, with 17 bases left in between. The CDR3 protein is CASSSPQRGPNTEAFF. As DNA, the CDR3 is TGTGCCAGCAGCTCCCCCCAGCGGGGGCCCAACACTGAAGCTTTCTTT.

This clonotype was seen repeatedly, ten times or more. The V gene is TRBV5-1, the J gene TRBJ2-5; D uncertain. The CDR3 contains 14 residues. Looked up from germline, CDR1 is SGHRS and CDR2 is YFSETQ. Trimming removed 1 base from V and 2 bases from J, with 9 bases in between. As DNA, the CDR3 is TGCGCCAGCAGCTTGACGACAACGCAAGAGACCCAGTACTTC. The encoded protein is CASSLTTTQETQYF.

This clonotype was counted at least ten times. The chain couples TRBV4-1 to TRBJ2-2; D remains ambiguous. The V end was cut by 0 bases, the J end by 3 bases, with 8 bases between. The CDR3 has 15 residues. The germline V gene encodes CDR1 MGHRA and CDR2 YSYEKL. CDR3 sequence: CASSQDYQDTGELFF. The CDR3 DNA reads TGCGCCAGCAGCCAAGATTATCAGGACACCGGGGAGCTGTTTTTT.

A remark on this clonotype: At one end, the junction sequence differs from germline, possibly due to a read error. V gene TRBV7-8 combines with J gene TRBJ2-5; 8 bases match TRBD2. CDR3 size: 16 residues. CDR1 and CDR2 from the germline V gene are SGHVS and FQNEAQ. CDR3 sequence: CTSSLVAGPEKETQYF. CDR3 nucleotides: TGTACCAGCAGCTTAGTAGCGGGACCCGAAAAAGAGACCCAGTACTTC.

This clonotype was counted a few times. CDR3 amino acids: CASSPDSTMNTEAFF. CDR3 bases: TGTGCCAGCAGCCCCGACAGTACCATGAACACTGAAGCTTTCTTT. The chain employs TRBV14 and TRBJ1-1, with D possibly being TRBD1 (5 bases). Germline CDR1 SGHDN, CDR2 FVKESK. V shed 4 bases and J shed 0 bases, with 12 bases lying between them. This CDR3 is built from 15 residues.

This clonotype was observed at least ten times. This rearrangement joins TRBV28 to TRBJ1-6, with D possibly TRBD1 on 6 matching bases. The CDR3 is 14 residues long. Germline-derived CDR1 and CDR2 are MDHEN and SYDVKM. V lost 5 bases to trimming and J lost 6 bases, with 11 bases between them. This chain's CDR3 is CASSPGGGNSPLHF. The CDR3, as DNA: TGTGCCAGCAGTCCCGGAGGGGGTAATTCACCCCTCCACTTT.

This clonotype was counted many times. Here the CDR3 DNA reads TGTGCCAGCAGTTGGGACAGCACTAGCACAGATACGCAGTATTTT. Encoded protein: CASSWDSTSTDTQYF. The chain links TRBV12-3 or TRBV12-4 to TRBJ2-3; TRBD1 matches at 7 bases. J was trimmed by 0 bases and V by 4 bases; bases with no gene match: 4. This CDR3 contains 15 residues.

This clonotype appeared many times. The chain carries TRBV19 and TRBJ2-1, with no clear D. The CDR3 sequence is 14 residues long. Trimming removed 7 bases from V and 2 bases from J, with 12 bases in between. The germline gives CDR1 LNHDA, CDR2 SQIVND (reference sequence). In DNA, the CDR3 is TGTGCCAGTAACAGCCCGACTGCCTACAATGAGCAGTTCTTC. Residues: CASNSPTAYNEQFF.

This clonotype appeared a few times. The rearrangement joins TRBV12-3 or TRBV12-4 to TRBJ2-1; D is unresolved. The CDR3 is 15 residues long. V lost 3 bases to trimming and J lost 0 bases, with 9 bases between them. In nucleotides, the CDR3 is TGTGCCAGCAGTTTCGACCGTAGCTCCTACAATGAGCAGTTCTTC. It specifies CASSFDRSSYNEQFF.